The clone carrying this T cell receptor (beta chain) was recorded a few times. These data originate in a study of blood T cell repertoires in COVID-19. The V gene lost 5 bases and the J gene lost 3 bases, with 14 bases spanning the gap. Germline lookup yields CDR1 SGHAT and CDR2 FQNNGV. CDR3 length: 14 residues. The protocol was immunoSEQ multiplex PCR, while the TCRdb copy is restricted to in-frame clones and leaves out a portion. The sample has 150,000 or so clones, roughly nine tenths seen once. The V call is TRBV11-2, the J call TRBJ2-7, with a possible D match to TRBD2 (5 bases). The sequence was collected from a woman between 65 and 79 years old with COVID-19, enrolled during active disease. Sequencing was carried out using peripheral blood. This CDR3 reads CASSLDYSYYEQYF. In DNA, the CDR3 is TGTGCCAGCAGCCTCGACTATTCATACTACGAGCAGTACTTC. Drawing the rest from reference TRBV11-2 and TRBJ2-7, the complete variable domain is EAGVAQSPRYKIIEKRQSVAFWCNPISGHATLYWYQQILGQGPKLLIQFQNNGVVDDSQLPKDRFSAERLKGVDSTLKIQPAKLEDSAVYLCASSLDYSYYEQYFGPGTRLTVT.